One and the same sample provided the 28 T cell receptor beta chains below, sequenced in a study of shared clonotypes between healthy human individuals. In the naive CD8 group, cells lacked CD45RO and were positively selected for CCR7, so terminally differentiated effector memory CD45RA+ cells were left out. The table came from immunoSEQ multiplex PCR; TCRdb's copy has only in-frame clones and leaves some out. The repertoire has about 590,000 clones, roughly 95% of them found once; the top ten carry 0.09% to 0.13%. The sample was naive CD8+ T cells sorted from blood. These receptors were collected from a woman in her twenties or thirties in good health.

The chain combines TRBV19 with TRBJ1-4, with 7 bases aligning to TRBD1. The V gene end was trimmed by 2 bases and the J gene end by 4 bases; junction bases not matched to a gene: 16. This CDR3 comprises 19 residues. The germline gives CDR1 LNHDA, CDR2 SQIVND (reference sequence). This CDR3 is CASSILGARTGDDNEKLFF. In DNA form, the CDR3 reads TGTGCCAGTAGTATACTGGGGGCCCGTACAGGGGACGATAATGAAAAACTGTTTTTT. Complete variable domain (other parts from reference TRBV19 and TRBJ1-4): DGGITQSPKYLFRKEGQNVTLSCEQNLNHDAMYWYRQDPGQGLRLIYYSQIVNDFQKGDIAEGYSVSREKKESFPLTVTSAQKNPTAFYLCASSILGARTGDDNEKLFFGSGTQLSVL.

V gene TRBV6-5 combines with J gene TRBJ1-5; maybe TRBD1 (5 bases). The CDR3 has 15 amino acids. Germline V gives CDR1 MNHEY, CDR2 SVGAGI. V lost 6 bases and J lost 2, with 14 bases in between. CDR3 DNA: TGTGCCAGCAGCCCCGACTCCAGGGGCAATCAGCCCCAGCATTTT. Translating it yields CASSPDSRGNQPQHF.

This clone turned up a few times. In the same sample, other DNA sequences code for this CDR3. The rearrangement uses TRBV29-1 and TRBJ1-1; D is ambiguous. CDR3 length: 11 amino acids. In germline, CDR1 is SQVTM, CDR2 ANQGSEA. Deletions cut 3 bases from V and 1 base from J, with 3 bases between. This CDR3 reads CSVEGNTEAFF. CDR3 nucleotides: TGCAGCGTTGAGGGGAACACTGAAGCTTTCTTT.

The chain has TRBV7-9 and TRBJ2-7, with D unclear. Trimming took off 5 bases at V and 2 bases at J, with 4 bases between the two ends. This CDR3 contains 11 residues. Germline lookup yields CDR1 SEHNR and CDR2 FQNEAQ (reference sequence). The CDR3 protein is CASSRTYEQYF. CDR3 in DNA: TGTGCCAGCAGCCGTACCTACGAGCAGTACTTC.

The CDR3 sequence: CASSSGPDYSNQPQHF. Written as DNA, the CDR3 is TGTGCCAGCAGCTCAGGGCCAGACTATAGCAATCAGCCCCAGCATTTT. V and J are TRBV7-9 and TRBJ1-5; possible D gene TRBD1, 5 bases. The V gene's germline CDR1 is SEHNR and CDR2 FQNEAQ (reference sequence). V shed 4 bases and J shed 0 bases, with 13 bases lying between them. CDR3 length: 16 amino acids.

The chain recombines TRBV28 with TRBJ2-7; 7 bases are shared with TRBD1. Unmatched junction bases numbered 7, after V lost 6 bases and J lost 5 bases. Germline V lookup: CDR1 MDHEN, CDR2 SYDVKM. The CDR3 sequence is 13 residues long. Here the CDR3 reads CASSFRGRNEQYF. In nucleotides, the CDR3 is TGTGCCAGCAGCTTTAGGGGGCGCAACGAGCAGTACTTC.

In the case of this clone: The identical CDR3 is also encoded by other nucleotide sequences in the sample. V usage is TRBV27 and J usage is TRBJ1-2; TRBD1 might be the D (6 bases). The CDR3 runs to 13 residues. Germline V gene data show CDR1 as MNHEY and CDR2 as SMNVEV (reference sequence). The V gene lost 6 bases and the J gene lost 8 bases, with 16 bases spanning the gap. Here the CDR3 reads CASSPGGAGGYTF. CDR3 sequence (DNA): TGTGCCAGCAGCCCCGGGGGGGCAGGGGGCTACACCTTC.

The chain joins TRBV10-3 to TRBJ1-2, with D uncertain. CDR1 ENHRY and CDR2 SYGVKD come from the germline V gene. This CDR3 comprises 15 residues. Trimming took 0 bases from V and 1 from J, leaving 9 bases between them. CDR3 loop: CAISESGELNYGYTF. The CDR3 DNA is TGTGCCATCAGTGAGTCTGGGGAACTTAACTATGGCTACACCTTC.

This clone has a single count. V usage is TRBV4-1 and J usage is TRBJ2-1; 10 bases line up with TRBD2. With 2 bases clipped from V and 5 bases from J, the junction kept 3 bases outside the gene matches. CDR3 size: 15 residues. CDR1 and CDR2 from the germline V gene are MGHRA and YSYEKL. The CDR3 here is CASSQPTSGHNEQFF. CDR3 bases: TGCGCCAGCAGCCAACCGACTAGCGGGCACAATGAGCAGTTCTTC.

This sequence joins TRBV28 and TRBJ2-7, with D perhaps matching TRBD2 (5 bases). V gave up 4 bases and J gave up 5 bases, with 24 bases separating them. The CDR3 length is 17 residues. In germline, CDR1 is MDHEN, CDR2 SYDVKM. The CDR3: CASSYSISGTGWNEQYF. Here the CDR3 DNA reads TGTGCCAGCAGTTACTCGATCTCGGGAACGGGGTGGAACGAGCAGTACTTC.

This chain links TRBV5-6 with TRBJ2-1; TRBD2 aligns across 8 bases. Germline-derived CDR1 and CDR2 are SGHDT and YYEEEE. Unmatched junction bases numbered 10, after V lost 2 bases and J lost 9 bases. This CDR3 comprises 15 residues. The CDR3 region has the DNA TGTGCCAGCAGCTTTTCGAGCGGGAGCGGAAGTGAGCAGTTCTTC. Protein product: CASSFSSGSGSEQFF.

CDR3 sequence reads: CASSYSSKWNTEAFF. For the CDR3, the DNA is TGTGCCAGCAGTTACTCGAGTAAGTGGAACACTGAAGCTTTCTTT. The chain couples TRBV6-5 to TRBJ1-1; D unclear. Trimming stripped 0 bases from V and 1 base from J, with 9 bases between. The germline gives CDR1 MNHEY, CDR2 SVGAGI. This CDR3 region has 15 residues.

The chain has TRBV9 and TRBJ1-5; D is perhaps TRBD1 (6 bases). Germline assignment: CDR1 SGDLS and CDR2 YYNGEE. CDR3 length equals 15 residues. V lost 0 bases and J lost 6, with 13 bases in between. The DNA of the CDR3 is TGTGCCAGCAGCGTAGAGGGGGGCAGTATTCAGCCCCAGCATTTT. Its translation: CASSVEGGSIQPQHF.

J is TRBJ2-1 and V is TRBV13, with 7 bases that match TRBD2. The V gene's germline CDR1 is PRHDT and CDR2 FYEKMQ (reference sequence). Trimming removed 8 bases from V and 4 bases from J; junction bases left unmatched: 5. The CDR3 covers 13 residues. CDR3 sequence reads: CASERAGYNEQFF. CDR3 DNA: TGTGCCAGCGAAAGAGCGGGGTACAATGAGCAGTTCTTC.

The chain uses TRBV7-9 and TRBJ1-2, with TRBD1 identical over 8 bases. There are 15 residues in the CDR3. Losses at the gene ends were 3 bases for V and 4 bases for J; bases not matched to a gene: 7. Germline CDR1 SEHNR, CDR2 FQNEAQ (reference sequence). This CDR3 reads CASSFGTGSPYGYTF. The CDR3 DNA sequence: TGTGCCAGCAGCTTCGGGACAGGATCGCCCTATGGCTACACCTTC.

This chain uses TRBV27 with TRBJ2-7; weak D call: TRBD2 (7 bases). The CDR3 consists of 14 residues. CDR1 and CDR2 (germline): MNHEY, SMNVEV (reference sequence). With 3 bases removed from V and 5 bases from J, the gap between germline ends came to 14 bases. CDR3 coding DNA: TGTGCCAGCAGTTTTGGGGGGGCGCTCAACGAGCAGTACTTC. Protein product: CASSFGGALNEQYF.

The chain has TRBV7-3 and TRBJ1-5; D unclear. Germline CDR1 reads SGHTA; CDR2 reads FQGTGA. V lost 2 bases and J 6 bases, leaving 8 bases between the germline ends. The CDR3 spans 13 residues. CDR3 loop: CASSLPRGQPQHF. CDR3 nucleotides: TGTGCCAGCAGCTTACCGCGGGGTCAGCCCCAGCATTTT.

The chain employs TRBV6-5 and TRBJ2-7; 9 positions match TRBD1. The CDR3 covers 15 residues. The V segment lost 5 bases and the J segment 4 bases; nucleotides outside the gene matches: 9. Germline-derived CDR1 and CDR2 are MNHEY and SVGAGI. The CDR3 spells CASSKRDRGDYEQYF. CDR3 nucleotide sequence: TGTGCCAGCAGTAAAAGAGACAGGGGGGATTACGAGCAGTACTTC.

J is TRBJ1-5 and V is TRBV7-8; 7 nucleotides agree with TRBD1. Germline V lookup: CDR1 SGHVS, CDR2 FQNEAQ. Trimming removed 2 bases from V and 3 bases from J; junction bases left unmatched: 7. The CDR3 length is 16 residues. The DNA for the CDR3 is TGTGCCAGCAGCTTAAAGGCGGGACAGAACAATCAGCCCCAGCATTTT. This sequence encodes CASSLKAGQNNQPQHF.

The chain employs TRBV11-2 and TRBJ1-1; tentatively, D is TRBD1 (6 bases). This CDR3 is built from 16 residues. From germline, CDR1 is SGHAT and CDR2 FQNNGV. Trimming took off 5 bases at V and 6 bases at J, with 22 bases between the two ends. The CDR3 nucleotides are TGTGCCAGCAGCCCTTGGGGGGGCCGCGGGGGTCCTGAAGCTTTCTTT. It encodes CASSPWGGRGGPEAFF.

CDR3 residues: CASSKVREVTEAFF. In nucleotides, the CDR3 is TGTGCCAGTAGTAAAGTCAGGGAAGTAACTGAAGCTTTCTTT. The chain couples TRBV19 to TRBJ1-1, with a tentative D call TRBD1 (5 bases). This CDR3 is built from 14 residues. V lost 4 bases, J lost 5 bases, and 14 bases lay in between. Germline V gene data show CDR1 as LNHDA and CDR2 as SQIVND (reference sequence).

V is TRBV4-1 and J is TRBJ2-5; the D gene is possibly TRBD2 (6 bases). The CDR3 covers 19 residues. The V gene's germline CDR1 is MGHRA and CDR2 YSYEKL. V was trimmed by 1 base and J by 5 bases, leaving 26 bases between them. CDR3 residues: CASSQGLGGAQAFGETQYF. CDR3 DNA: TGCGCCAGCAGCCAAGGTTTGGGGGGAGCACAGGCTTTTGGGGAGACCCAGTACTTC.

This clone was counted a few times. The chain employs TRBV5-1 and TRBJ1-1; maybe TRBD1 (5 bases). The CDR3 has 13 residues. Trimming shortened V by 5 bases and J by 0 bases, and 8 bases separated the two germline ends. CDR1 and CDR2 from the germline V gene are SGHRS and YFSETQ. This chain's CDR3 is CASRGRVNTEAFF. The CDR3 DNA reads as TGCGCCAGCAGGGGGCGGGTGAACACTGAAGCTTTCTTT.

The DNA of the CDR3 is TGTGCCTGGAGTGATGGGACAGGGAATGGCTACACCTTC. Encoded protein: CAWSDGTGNGYTF. V gene TRBV30 combines with J gene TRBJ1-2, with 9 nucleotides matching TRBD1. This CDR3 is built from 13 residues. The V gene's germline CDR1 is GTSNPN and CDR2 SVGIG (reference sequence). V was clipped by 1 base and J by 6 bases; unmatched bases: 3.

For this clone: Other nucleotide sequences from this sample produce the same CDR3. CDR3 bases: TGTGCCAGCAGCCTGACCGGGGAGCTGTTTTTT. This gives the protein CASSLTGELFF. The V call is TRBV7-9, the J call TRBJ2-2; no reliable D call. V was clipped by 5 bases and J by 5 bases, with 3 bases between them. The CDR3 is 11 amino acids. Per the germline V gene, CDR1 is SEHNR and CDR2 is FQNEAQ (reference sequence).

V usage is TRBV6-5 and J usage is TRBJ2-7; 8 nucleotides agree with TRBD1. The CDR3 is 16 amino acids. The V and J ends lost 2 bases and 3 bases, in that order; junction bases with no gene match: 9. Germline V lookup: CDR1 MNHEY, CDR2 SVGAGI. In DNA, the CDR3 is TGTGCCAGCAGTTACGGCGGACAGGGATTACACTACGAGCAGTACTTC. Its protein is CASSYGGQGLHYEQYF.

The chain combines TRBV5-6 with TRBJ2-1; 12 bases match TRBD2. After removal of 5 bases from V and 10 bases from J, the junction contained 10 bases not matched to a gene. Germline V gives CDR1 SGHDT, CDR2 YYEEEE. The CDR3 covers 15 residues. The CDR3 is CASRVRLAGVREQFF. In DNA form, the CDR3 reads TGTGCCAGCAGGGTAAGACTAGCGGGAGTTAGGGAGCAGTTCTTC. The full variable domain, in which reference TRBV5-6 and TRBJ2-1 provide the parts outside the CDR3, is DAGVTQSPTHLIKTRGQQVTLRCSPKSGHDTVSWYQQALGQGPQFIFQYYEEEERQRGNFPDRFSGHQFPNYSSELNVNALLLGDSALYLCASRVRLAGVREQFFGPGTRLTVL.

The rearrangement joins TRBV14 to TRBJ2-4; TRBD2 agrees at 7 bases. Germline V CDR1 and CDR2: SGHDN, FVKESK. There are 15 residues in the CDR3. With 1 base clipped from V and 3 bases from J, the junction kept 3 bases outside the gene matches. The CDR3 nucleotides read TGTGCCAGCAGCCAAGGGGGAGGGGTCAAAAACATTCAGTACTTC. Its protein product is CASSQGGGVKNIQYF.